This entry features one T cell receptor (beta chain) sequence. The germline V gene encodes CDR1 SGHNT and CDR2 YENEEA. J gave up 9 bases and V 4 bases, and 7 bases lay outside the gene matches. This CDR3 has 15 residues. This record comes from a study of blood T cell repertoires in COVID-19. Study-level background: T cells, B-cell-depleted T cells, or PBMCs supplied cDNA or gDNA.

TCRdb keeps only in-frame clones here, not all; method: immunoSEQ multiplex PCR. The sample has 380,000 or so clones; approximately 86% are singletons. The clonotype originates from a woman aged 60-75 years with COVID-19, enrolled during active disease. The sample taken for sequencing was peripheral blood. The chain employs TRBV11-3 and TRBJ1-6; 9 bases align to TRBD1. The CDR3 DNA is TGTGCCAGCAGCTGGGGACAGGGACGGTTTTCACCCCTCCACTTT. It encodes CASSWGQGRFSPLHF.